This T cell receptor (beta chain) came from a study of cytomegalovirus exposure and HLA in healthy donors. Study overall: Assignment to the Caucasian-associated ancestry cluster applied to around 76% of the approximately 420 genotyped donors. Findings and limits, study-wide: There were reportedly fewer N-insertions in an Asian-associated ancestry cluster than the roughly 670-donor mean, in a later analysis.

The study ran its PCR with 60 Vbeta and 13 Jbeta primers. The table came from immunoSEQ multiplex PCR; TCRdb's copy has only in-frame clones and leaves some out. The specimen's table records about 120,000 clones. Donors likely had unrecorded immune exposures despite being nominally healthy when sampled. V shed 3 bases and J shed 0 bases, with 12 bases lying between them. The CDR3 runs to 15 residues. Germline loops: CDR1 GTSNPN, CDR2 SVGIG (reference sequence). For this clone: No antigen is known for it.

What was sequenced was PBMCs. The rearrangement joins TRBV30 to TRBJ2-1; D possibly corresponds to TRBD1 (7 bases). The TCR comes from a woman in her thirties or forties in good health and CMV-seropositive. CDR3 amino acids: CAWREGASSYNEQFF. The CDR3 region has the DNA TGTGCCTGGAGGGAGGGGGCTAGCTCCTACAATGAGCAGTTCTTC.